This is a list of T cell receptor beta chains from one sample in a study of blood T cell repertoires in COVID-19. Method: immunoSEQ multiplex PCR; TCRdb's copy keeps in-frame clones and lacks some. This table has approximately 47,000 clones, 90% appearing once. Sequencing input: peripheral blood. All receptors derive from a man aged 65-85 years with active COVID-19. Each CDR3 is given with its conserved first and last residue. D genes are given only for firm matches.

>TRBJ2-1|NA|TRBV4-3
TGCGCCAGCAGCCAAGATAGCCTAGCCAGAAATGAGCAGTTCTTC
CASSQDSLARNEQFF
>TRBJ2-7|NA|TRBV28
TGTGCCAGCAGTCGTTACCCCGAGTGGCAGTACTTC
CASSRYPEWQYF
>TRBJ1-4|NA|TRBV27
TGTGCCAGCAGTTTAATACGGGCAGGGTTTCGGGAAAAACTGTTTTTT
CASSLIRAGFREKLFF
>TRBJ2-1|TRBD2|TRBV7-3
TGTGCCAGCAGCTTTAGCGGGGGGCCTGAGTATGAGCAGTTCTTC
CASSFSGGPEYEQFF
>TRBJ2-7|TRBD2|TRBV6-5
TGTGCCACAGCGGGAGGGTTCTACGAGCAGTACTTC
CATAGGFYEQYF
>TRBJ1-5|TRBD1|TRBV2
TGTGCCAGCATATGGGACAGGGGAGGTCAGCCCCAGCATTTT
CASIWDRGGQPQHF
>TRBJ2-4|TRBD2|TRBV27
TGTGCCAGCAGTTTCAAAGGACTAGTTGGCAAAAACATTCAGTACTTC
CASSFKGLVGKNIQYF
>TRBJ2-2|NA|TRBV4-2
TGTGCCAGCAGCCACCGACCAAGAGGGGGAAACACCGGGGAGCTGTTTTTT
CASSHRPRGGNTGELFF
>TRBJ2-6|TRBD1|TRBV5-1
TGCGCCAGCAGCCAGCAGGGGGTGGGTTATTCTTTTGGGGCCAACGTCCTGACTTTC
CASSQQGVGYSFGANVLTF
>TRBJ2-5|TRBD2|TRBV18
TGTGCCAGCTCACCACCGGGTAGCGGGCGAATTCAAGAGACCCAGTACTTC
CASSPPGSGRIQETQYF
>TRBJ2-5|TRBD1|TRBV7-2
TGTGCCAGCAGCTCCGACAGGGGAGAGACCCAGTACTTC
CASSSDRGETQYF
>TRBJ1-5|NA|TRBV19
TGTGCCAGTAGTATAGATGGAGGAAACAATCAGCCCCAGCATTTT
CASSIDGGNNQPQHF
>TRBJ2-3|NA|TRBV7-3
TGTGCCAGCAGCGAAGTGGGGAGCTCGGCAGATACGCAGTATTTT
CASSEVGSSADTQYF
>TRBJ2-7|TRBD1|TRBV5-1
TGCGCCAGCAGCCCCTGGACAGGGTTTTACGAGCAGTACTTC
CASSPWTGFYEQYF
>TRBJ1-1|NA|TRBV2
TGTGCCAGCAGCCGCGCGGGAGGGAACACTGAAGCTTTCTTT
CASSRAGGNTEAFF
>TRBJ2-7|TRBD1|TRBV2
TGTGCCAAGAAGCGGACAGGGGGCTACGAGCAGTACTTC
CAKKRTGGYEQYF
>TRBJ2-1|NA|TRBV21-1
TGTGCCAGCAGCAAAGGACACCCCTACAATGAGCAGTTCTTC
CASSKGHPYNEQFF
>TRBJ2-7|TRBD1|TRBV28
TGTGCCAGCAGTTTACTGGTCGGGGACAGGGGGCTTCAAGAGCAGTACTTC
CASSLLVGDRGLQEQYF
>TRBJ2-5|TRBD1|TRBV7-6
TGTGCCAGCAGCCCAGACAGGGAGCATGCCTTAGAGACCCAGTACTTC
CASSPDREHALETQYF
>TRBJ2-7|NA|TRBV6-5
TGTGCCAGCAGGTATGTCGGGGGGCACGGCGAGCAGTACTTC
CASRYVGGHGEQYF
>TRBJ2-3|NA|TRBV7-9
TGTGCCAGCAGCTTAAGCCAAAGCACAGATACGCAGTATTTT
CASSLSQSTDTQYF